This TCR beta chain emerged from a study of CD8+ T cells in alopecia areata. Study results and limitations: TCR sharing across patients was less clear than in mice, possibly HLA-related. Lesional scalp, especially alopecia totalis/universalis, showed higher clonality than normal scalp.

The J segment lost 3 bases and the V segment lost 4 bases, leaving 3 bases of the junction unmatched. Germline lookup yields CDR1 FNHDT and CDR2 SITEND (reference sequence). The CDR3 has 14 residues. This clone came up a few times. Its target is unknown. Here the gene names and germline are mouse. The CDR3 goes on 4 residues after the read ends, and that part is filled in from the germline J gene. cDNA serving as the sequencing template came from extracted, reverse transcribed RNA. The data were produced by immunoSEQ multiplex PCR, yet TCRdb's version contains in-frame clones alone and is incomplete. Sampling found about 120,000 clones, none seen once.

Sequencing used lesional skin. J is TRBJ2-1 and V is TRBV19; TRBD1 matches 8 bases. The receptor was derived from a C3H/HeJ mouse with alopecia areata. The strain is characterized by the MHC haplotype H2-k. CDR3 bases read: TGTGCCAGCAGTGGCAGGGGGCGCTATGCT. The encoded protein is CASSGRGRYA. The entire CDR3 is CASSGRGRYAEQFF. Filled out from reference TRBV19 and TRBJ2-1, the complete variable domain reads GGIITQTPKFLIGQEGQKLTLKCQQNFNHDTMYWYRQDSGKGLRLIYYSITENDLQKGDLSEGYDASREKKSSFSLTVTSAQKNEMAVFLCASSGRGRYAEQFFGPGTRLTVL.